This T cell receptor (beta chain) was sequenced in a study of T cell repertoires in cytomegalovirus infection. On this clonotype itself: The antigen remains unidentified.

One entry per CDR3 protein results from TCRdb running MiXCR on the reads. The data show some 310,000 distinct CDR3 sequences, 20% to 25% seen once. The germline V and J ends were trimmed by 4 bases and 7 bases, with 17 bases remaining between them. Germline-derived CDR1 and CDR2 are SQVTM and ANQGSEA. The CDR3 has 14 residues. The sample in question was cultured PBMCs, obtained from culture after CMV antigen stimulation. The sequence was obtained from a human donor in good health (CMV status not recorded). Some clones in this sample may be carry-over from other donors' samples. This chain connects TRBV29-1 to TRBJ1-5; D is unresolved. The CDR3 spells CSVGSGEAQQPQHF. The CDR3 nucleotides are TGCAGCGTTGGATCCGGAGAAGCACAGCAGCCCCAGCATTTT.